The entry below describes one T cell receptor beta chain. Its antigen is undetermined. The length of the CDR3 is 14 residues. V was pared by 0 bases and J by 7 bases, with 11 bases between. The V gene's germline CDR1 is SGHRS and CDR2 YFSETQ. The sort gate was single viable CD3+CD4+CD8-CD45RO+ cells for memory CD4+ T cells. CMV serostatus came from serum IgG against pp150, pp28, p38, p52. Positive selection with CD4 microbeads enriched total CD4+ T cells. The table came from immunoSEQ multiplex PCR; TCRdb's copy has only in-frame clones and leaves some out. The sample gives tens of thousands of clones, about four fifths of which show up once; roughly 0.4% is in the top ten. The sample belongs to a study of memory CD4+ T cells and cytomegalovirus serostatus. In the study overall: This sample comes from healthy Belgian adults, fewer than 10 CMV seropositive, about 23 seronegative.

Study-wide findings and caveats: The CMV-associated TCR signature appears largely within the CD4+ memory repertoire.

The clonotype comes from an adult in good health and CMV-seronegative. Sequencing input: memory CD4+ T cells from blood. This sequence joins TRBV5-1 and TRBJ1-5, with D perhaps matching TRBD1 (6 bases). CDR3 region: CASSLDSGVQPQHF. The CDR3 DNA reads as TGCGCCAGCAGCTTGGATTCAGGGGTGCAGCCCCAGCATTTT.